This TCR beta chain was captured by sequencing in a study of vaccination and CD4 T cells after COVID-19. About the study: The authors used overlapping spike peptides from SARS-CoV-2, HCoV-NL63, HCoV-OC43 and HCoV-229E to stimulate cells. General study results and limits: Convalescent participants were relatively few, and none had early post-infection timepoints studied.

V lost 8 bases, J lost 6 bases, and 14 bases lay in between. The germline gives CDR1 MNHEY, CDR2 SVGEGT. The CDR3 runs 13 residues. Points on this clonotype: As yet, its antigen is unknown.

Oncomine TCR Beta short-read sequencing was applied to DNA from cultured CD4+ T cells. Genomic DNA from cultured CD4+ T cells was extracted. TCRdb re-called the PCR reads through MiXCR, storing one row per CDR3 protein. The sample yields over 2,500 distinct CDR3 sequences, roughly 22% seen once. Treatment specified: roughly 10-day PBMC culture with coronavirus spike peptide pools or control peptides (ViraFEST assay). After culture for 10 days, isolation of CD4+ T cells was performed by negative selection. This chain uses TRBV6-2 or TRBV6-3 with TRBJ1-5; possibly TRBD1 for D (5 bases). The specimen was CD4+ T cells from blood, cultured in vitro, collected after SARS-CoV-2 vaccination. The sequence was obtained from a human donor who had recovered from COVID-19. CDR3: CASAPWRGQPQHF. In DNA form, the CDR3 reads TGTGCCAGCGCGCCGTGGAGGGGTCAGCCCCAGCATTTT.